Shown below are 17 T cell receptor beta chains from a single sample sequenced in a study of cytomegalovirus exposure and HLA in healthy donors (dated by TCRdb to 2015 to 2018). Library creation used the immunoSEQ multiplex PCR assay. For the multiplex PCR, a mixture combining 60 forward primers for TCR Vbeta segments and 13 reverse primers for TCR Jbeta segments was used. Entries here come from immuneACCESS through TCRdb and include only in-frame sequences with V and J called. Some clones fail to appear in such tables; in the studies checked, an unresolved V gene covers under half of the shortfall, and the cause of the remainder is unknown. This sample lists 220,000 or so clones; 82% were detected once. The ten largest account for 2.5% to 3.5% of the sample. The sequencing input was PBMCs. These receptors all come from a woman aged 40 to 55 in good health and CMV-seronegative.

The J gene is TRBJ1-4, the V gene TRBV15; D is perhaps TRBD1 (6 bases). Trimming left V 0 bases short and J 5 bases short, with 10 bases between. This CDR3 contains 15 residues. Germline V gene sequence: CDR1 LNHNV, CDR2 YYDKDF (reference sequence). DNA for the CDR3: TGTGCCACCAGCAGAGATACGGGGGGCAATGAAAAACTGTTTTTT. This sequence encodes CATSRDTGGNEKLFF. Using reference TRBV15 and TRBJ1-4 for the parts outside the CDR3, the full variable domain is DAMVIQNPRYQVTQFGKPVTLSCSQTLNHNVMYWYQQKSSQAPKLLFHYYDKDFNNEADTPDNFQSRRPNTSFCFLDIRSPGLGDTAMYLCATSRDTGGNEKLFFGSGTQLSVL.

In DNA, the CDR3 is TGCGCCAGCAGCTTGGAAGGCGGAAGGCCCTCCTACGAGCAGTACTTC. It codes for CASSLEGGRPSYEQYF. The rearrangement uses TRBV5-1 and TRBJ2-5; D is ambiguous. The J call is in doubt because the DNA end fits TRBJ2-7 better. CDR3 length: 16 amino acids. The V gene's germline CDR1 is SGHRS and CDR2 YFSETQ.

The chain carries TRBV5-8 and TRBJ2-7; TRBD1 matches 7 bases. The V gene end was trimmed by 3 bases and the J gene end by 1 base; junction bases not matched to a gene: 7. This CDR3 comprises 15 residues. Per the germline V gene, CDR1 is SGHTS and CDR2 is YDEGEE. In nucleotides, the CDR3 is TGTGCCAGCAGCTGGCGGACAGGTGGGTCCTACGAGCAGTACTTC. Protein: CASSWRTGGSYEQYF.

The CDR3 protein is CASSHTSSEQYF. The CDR3 DNA follows: TGTGCCAGTAGCCACACTAGTTCCGAGCAGTACTTC. The gene calls are TRBV19 and TRBJ2-7, with D possibly TRBD2 on 5 matching bases. Germline V CDR1 and CDR2: LNHDA, SQIVND (reference sequence). The CDR3 covers 12 residues. Trimming pared 6 bases from V and 6 bases from J, leaving 12 bases between.

This chain uses TRBV30 with TRBJ2-7, with 9 bases fitting TRBD2. The J segment lost 3 bases and the V segment lost 5 bases, leaving 8 bases of the junction unmatched. The CDR3 runs 14 residues. From germline, CDR1 is GTSNPN and CDR2 SVGIG (reference sequence). The CDR3 nucleotides are TGTGCCTGGGGCGGGGGGGCATCTTACTACGAGCAGTACTTC. Translating gives CAWGGGASYYEQYF.

The chain has TRBV2 and TRBJ1-4; no reliable D call. The CDR3 loop spans 15 amino acids. Deletions cut 0 bases from V and 8 bases from J, with 13 bases between. Germline values: CDR1 SNHLY, CDR2 FYNNEI. CDR3 amino acids: CASSEAHTPGEKLFF. CDR3 DNA: TGTGCCAGCAGTGAAGCGCATACCCCGGGAGAAAAACTGTTTTTT.

The V gene is TRBV6-5, the J gene TRBJ1-4, with unresolved D. CDR3 length equals 15 residues. V dropped 4 bases and J dropped 3 bases, with 12 bases sitting between them. CDR1 and CDR2 from the germline V gene are MNHEY and SVGAGI. CDR3 DNA: TGTGCCAGCAGTTCCCGTCCGTCAGCTAATGAAAAACTGTTTTTT. This sequence encodes CASSSRPSANEKLFF.

The J gene is TRBJ1-4, the V gene TRBV28; a possible D gene is TRBD1 (6 bases). The CDR3 sequence is 15 residues long. CDR1 is MDHEN, CDR2 SYDVKM, per germline. V was trimmed by 6 bases and J by 3 bases, leaving 14 bases between them. In DNA, the CDR3 is TGTGCCAGCAGCTTCCGGGGGGCTCCTAATGAAAAACTGTTTTTT. It encodes CASSFRGAPNEKLFF.

This clone appeared a few times. The rearrangement uses TRBV7-9 and TRBJ2-5; TRBD2 might be the D (6 bases). V gave up 1 base and J gave up 1 base, with 16 bases separating them. CDR1 is SEHNR, CDR2 FQNEAQ, per germline (reference sequence). The CDR3 is made up of 17 amino acids. The CDR3 is CASSLGSGELTQETQYF. The CDR3 coding sequence is TGTGCCAGCAGCTTAGGGTCGGGAGAGCTGACCCAAGAGACCCAGTACTTC.

This sequence joins TRBV15 and TRBJ1-5, with a possible D match to TRBD1 (6 bases). Trimming left V 5 bases short and J 2 bases short, with 13 bases between. The CDR3 sequence is 15 residues long. Germline loops: CDR1 LNHNV, CDR2 YYDKDF (reference sequence). CDR3 amino acids: CATSGLRQGNQPQHF. For the CDR3, the DNA is TGTGCCACCAGCGGGTTAAGACAGGGCAATCAGCCCCAGCATTTT.

The chain is built from TRBV19 and TRBJ1-2; D possibly corresponds to TRBD1 (6 bases). Germline loops: CDR1 LNHDA, CDR2 SQIVND (reference sequence). The CDR3 is 15 residues long. V was clipped by 6 bases and J by 8 bases, with 22 bases between them. The CDR3 reads CASSLGRSGARGYTF. CDR3 coding DNA: TGTGCCAGTAGCCTCGGTCGATCAGGGGCCAGAGGCTACACCTTC.

This clone has just a few counts. The CDR3 DNA reads TGTGCCATCAGTGGCCAGGGTGGGGGCGAGCAGTACTTC. Residues: CAISGQGGGEQYF. The rearrangement uses TRBV10-3 and TRBJ2-5; perhaps D is TRBD1 or TRBD2 (5 bases each). TRBJ2-7 explains the end of the DNA better; the J call may be wrong. This CDR3 region has 13 residues. Germline V gives CDR1 ENHRY, CDR2 SYGVKD.

This chain uses TRBV6-6 with TRBJ1-2; D may be TRBD1 (5 bases). The V end was cut by 7 bases, the J end by 2 bases, with 11 bases between. The CDR3 sequence is 13 residues long. Per germline, CDR1 MNHNY and CDR2 SVGAGI (reference sequence). The DNA of the CDR3 is TGTGCCAGCACCCGTGACAGAAACTATGGCTACACCTTC. It translates to CASTRDRNYGYTF.

The chain is built from TRBV4-1 and TRBJ2-7, with D uncertain. V was trimmed by 1 base and J by 3 bases, leaving 16 bases between them. Germline V gene data show CDR1 as MGHRA and CDR2 as YSYEKL. The CDR3 spans 16 residues. The CDR3 is CASSQVLVGANYEQYF. Here the CDR3 DNA reads TGCGCCAGCAGCCAAGTATTAGTAGGAGCGAACTACGAGCAGTACTTC.

This clone came up a few times. J is TRBJ2-7 and V is TRBV27, with D maybe TRBD2 (6 bases). V dropped 5 bases and J dropped 4 bases, with 18 bases sitting between them. The CDR3 is made up of 15 amino acids. The germline V gene encodes CDR1 MNHEY and CDR2 SMNVEV (reference sequence). The CDR3 region has the DNA TGTGCCAGCAGTCCGCGAAGGGGAGGTCTGTACGAGCAGTACTTC. This sequence encodes CASSPRRGGLYEQYF.

The chain recombines TRBV9 with TRBJ2-5; 11 nucleotides agree with TRBD2. The CDR3 length is 15 residues. In germline, CDR1 is SGDLS, CDR2 YYNGEE. The V gene end was trimmed by 1 base and the J gene end by 5 bases; junction bases not matched to a gene: 4. The CDR3 DNA reads as TGTGCCAGCAGCGTAACTAGCGGGAGTGGGGAGACCCAGTACTTC. Its protein is CASSVTSGSGETQYF.

This chain links TRBV19 with TRBJ2-1; 9 bases line up with TRBD2. This CDR3 has 15 amino acids. Germline CDR1 is LNHDA and CDR2 is SQIVND (reference sequence). The V gene end was trimmed by 6 bases and the J gene end by 4 bases; junction bases not matched to a gene: 7. This chain's CDR3 is CASRPGLAGYNEQFF. CDR3 bases: TGTGCCAGTAGGCCGGGACTAGCCGGGTACAATGAGCAGTTCTTC.